The TCR beta chain under discussion was sequenced for a study of control samples from healthy donors and cancer patients. Sequencing used immunoSEQ multiplex PCR; TCRdb keeps in-frame clones, though not all of them. The sample lists some 140,000 clones, roughly 92% seen once, with approximately 11% in the top ten. The length of the CDR3 is 14 residues. V was clipped by 3 bases and J by 2 bases; unmatched bases: 4. The germline V gene encodes CDR1 SGHKS and CDR2 YYEKEE (reference sequence). The TCR originated in a man aged 25 to 40 in good health. The rearrangement links TRBV5-5 to TRBJ2-7, with TRBD1 matching 8 bases. Sequenced material: blood. The CDR3 bases are TGTGCCAGCAGCTGGACAGGGATCGCCTACGAGCAGTACTTC. Translation gives CASSWTGIAYEQYF.